This entry lists 26 T cell receptor beta chains sequenced from one sample in a study of patients and donors after allogeneic stem cell transplantation. TCRdb used MiXCR to reprocess the RT-PCR reads, holding one entry per CDR3 protein. The sample has roughly 880,000 distinct CDR3 sequences, roughly 18% seen once. The sequencing sample was made of blood, either unsorted or a sorted T cell fraction (not recorded which). The source of these receptors is a human donor who was either an allogeneic HSCT recipient or a stem cell or donor lymphocyte infusion donor (not recorded which). It is not recorded whose cells these are; they may come from a transplant donor.

Here the CDR3 reads CASRQPGQNTEAFF. For the CDR3, the DNA is TGCGCCAGCAGACAACCGGGACAAAACACTGAAGCTTTCTTT. V is TRBV4-1 and J is TRBJ1-1, with D possibly TRBD1 on 6 matching bases. This CDR3 region has 14 residues. Germline V gives CDR1 MGHRA, CDR2 YSYEKL. The V and J ends lost 6 bases and 2 bases respectively, with 13 bases between them.

The genes are TRBV20-1 and TRBJ2-5; tentatively, D is TRBD2 (6 bases). Germline CDR1 DFQATT, CDR2 SNEGSKA (reference sequence). With 5 bases removed from V and 4 bases from J, the gap between germline ends came to 14 bases. CDR3 length: 13 amino acids. The CDR3 DNA follows: TGCAGTGCTCAGACTAGTCCCCCAGAGACCCAGTACTTC. The encoded protein is CSAQTSPPETQYF.

This clonotype was counted between two and nine times. The V gene is TRBV4-3, the J gene TRBJ2-3; the D is unclear. V was trimmed by 0 bases and J by 2 bases, leaving 9 bases between them. In germline, CDR1 is LGHNA, CDR2 YSLEER. This CDR3 has 15 amino acids. The CDR3 reads CASSQEWANTDTQYF. DNA of the CDR3: TGCGCCAGCAGCCAAGAGTGGGCTAACACAGATACGCAGTATTTT.

This chain connects TRBV10-3 to TRBJ2-5; D is possibly TRBD2 (6 bases). Germline V gene data show CDR1 as ENHRY and CDR2 as SYGVKD. Trimming cost V 0 bases and J 1 base, with 6 bases left between them. The CDR3 contains 14 residues. CDR3 nucleotides: TGTGCCATCAGTGAGTCGGGGGGCCAAGAGACCCAGTACTTC. Amino acid sequence: CAISESGGQETQYF.

This chain uses TRBV7-9 with TRBJ2-7; D gene ambiguous. The V end was cut by 1 base, the J end by 5 bases, with 9 bases between. Germline CDR1 and CDR2: SEHNR and FQNEAQ (reference sequence). The CDR3 runs to 13 residues. The CDR3 loop is CASSLGRANEQYF. The CDR3 DNA is TGTGCCAGCAGCTTAGGGAGAGCCAACGAGCAGTACTTC.

This clonotype was recorded a few times. The chain carries TRBV7-2 and TRBJ2-3; 9 nucleotides align to TRBD2. Germline loops: CDR1 SGHTA, CDR2 FQGNSA. With V trimmed by 5 bases and J by 5 bases, 11 bases remained unmatched. The CDR3 sequence is 16 residues long. CDR3 amino acids: CASSSDSGRVKDTQYF. The CDR3 nucleotides are TGTGCCAGCAGCAGCGATAGCGGGAGAGTCAAAGATACGCAGTATTTT. The variable domain in full, completed from reference TRBV7-2 and TRBJ2-3, reads GAGVSQSPSNKVTEKGKDVELRCDPISGHTALYWYRQSLGQGLEFLIYFQGNSAPDKSGLPSDRFSAERTGGSVSTLTIQRTQQEDSAVYLCASSSDSGRVKDTQYFGPGTRLTVL.

This clonotype was observed many times. This chain joins TRBV10-3 and TRBJ2-3; D not resolved. The CDR3 is made up of 18 amino acids. Germline loops: CDR1 ENHRY, CDR2 SYGVKD. Trimming took off 0 bases at V and 2 bases at J, with 18 bases between the two ends. The DNA of the CDR3 is TGTGCCATCAGTGAGTCGAGTTGGTTCGGAAGGTCCACAGATACGCAGTATTTT. Translated, it gives CAISESSWFGRSTDTQYF.

The chain has TRBV2 and TRBJ1-5; no definite D call. Germline values: CDR1 SNHLY, CDR2 FYNNEI. V was cut by 2 bases and J by 1 base, with 6 bases left in between. There are 14 residues in the CDR3. The CDR3 protein is CASSEWRSNQPQHF. The CDR3 nucleotides read TGTGCCAGCAGTGAATGGAGGAGCAATCAGCCCCAGCATTTT.

CDR3 nucleotide sequence: TGCAGTGCTAGAGACGGGAGCAACCCCACGGAGCAGTACTTC. This codes for CSARDGSNPTEQYF. V and J are TRBV20-1 and TRBJ2-7, with D tentatively TRBD2 (6 bases). Per germline, CDR1 DFQATT and CDR2 SNEGSKA (reference sequence). Trimming took off 0 bases at V and 7 bases at J, with 16 bases between the two ends. The CDR3 consists of 14 residues.

The CDR3 DNA follows: TGTGCCAGCAGCTTAGGTGGACTAGCGGGGGTCCCCCCTTGGAACAATGAGCAGTTCTTC. This translates into CASSLGGLAGVPPWNNEQFF. The chain recombines TRBV11-1 with TRBJ2-1; TRBD2 aligns across 13 bases. Germline CDR1 reads SGHAT; CDR2 reads FQDESV (reference sequence). V shed 1 base and J 5 bases; nucleotides not matched to a gene: 14. CDR3 size: 20 residues.

This clonotype was recorded a few times. The chain joins TRBV6-1 to TRBJ1-5, with D maybe TRBD1 (6 bases). Germline lookup yields CDR1 MNHNS and CDR2 SASEGT. This CDR3 spans 15 amino acids. V was shortened by 5 bases and J by 0 bases, with 11 bases between the two germline ends. CDR3 DNA: TGTGCCAGCAGTATGACAGGTAATAGCAATCAGCCCCAGCATTTT. Translated, it gives CASSMTGNSNQPQHF.

This clonotype was seen only a few times. The gene calls are TRBV20-1 and TRBJ2-3, with D possibly TRBD2 on 6 matching bases. The CDR3 runs 15 residues. Trimming took off 3 bases at V and 2 bases at J, with 15 bases between the two ends. Germline CDR1 is DFQATT and CDR2 is SNEGSKA (reference sequence). The CDR3 protein is CSASPGSGNTDTQYF. In nucleotides, the CDR3 is TGCAGTGCTAGTCCGGGTAGCGGAAACACAGATACGCAGTATTTT.

V and J are TRBV15 and TRBJ2-7; D is undetermined. V shed 8 bases and J shed 1 base, with 18 bases lying between them. The germline CDR1 and CDR2 sequences are LNHNV and YYDKDF (reference sequence). This CDR3 is 15 amino acids long. The CDR3 loop reads CATQLDRVSSYEQYF. CDR3 sequence (DNA): TGTGCCACCCAACTGGACCGAGTAAGTTCCTACGAGCAGTACTTC.

The rearrangement uses TRBV20-1 and TRBJ2-1; 11 bases agree with TRBD2. After removal of 0 bases from V and 0 bases from J, the junction contained 10 bases not matched to a gene. In germline, CDR1 is DFQATT, CDR2 SNEGSKA (reference sequence). This CDR3 contains 19 residues. The CDR3 sequence is CSARDPGLADRSSYNEQFF. CDR3 coding DNA: TGCAGTGCTAGAGACCCGGGACTAGCGGATAGAAGCTCCTACAATGAGCAGTTCTTC.

This clonotype was detected a few times. The chain joins TRBV12-3 or TRBV12-4 to TRBJ1-4; D remains ambiguous. V was trimmed by 6 bases and J by 5 bases, leaving 19 bases between them. The CDR3 has 16 amino acids. CDR3 in amino acids: CASSSSRSDLNEKLFF. DNA of the CDR3: TGTGCCAGCAGCTCCTCCCGGTCGGATCTAAATGAAAAACTGTTTTTT.

In this sample, this clonotype turned up a few times. The V gene is TRBV7-9, the J gene TRBJ2-5; D is possibly TRBD2 (6 bases). This CDR3 contains 16 residues. The ends were cut back, 2 bases at V and 0 bases at J, with 13 bases in the middle. The V gene's germline CDR1 is SEHNR and CDR2 FQNEAQ (reference sequence). CDR3: CASSLYGREYQETQYF. As DNA, the CDR3 is TGTGCCAGCAGCTTATACGGGCGGGAATACCAAGAGACCCAGTACTTC.

The V call is TRBV7-9, the J call TRBJ2-3; D may be TRBD2 (5 bases). CDR3 length equals 14 residues. Trimming left V 5 bases short and J 3 bases short, with 12 bases between. Germline lookup yields CDR1 SEHNR and CDR2 FQNEAQ (reference sequence). CDR3 loop: CASSLGWRTDTQYF. DNA of the CDR3: TGTGCCAGCAGCCTCGGGTGGAGGACAGATACGCAGTATTTT.

This clonotype has more than one count but fewer than ten. The chain has TRBV15 and TRBJ2-7, with 7 bases lining up with TRBD2. Per germline, CDR1 LNHNV and CDR2 YYDKDF (reference sequence). The ends lost 7 bases at V and 1 base at J; junction bases unmatched: 13. There are 16 residues in the CDR3. The CDR3 sequence: CATTNDWGLSSYEQYF. For the CDR3, the DNA is TGTGCCACCACCAACGATTGGGGACTATCGTCCTACGAGCAGTACTTC.

The rearrangement links TRBV12-3 or TRBV12-4 to TRBJ2-3; weak D call: TRBD1 (6 bases). The CDR3 loop spans 13 amino acids. Between the trimmed V and J ends, which lost 7 bases and 5 bases, there was a span of 13 bases. CDR3 amino acids: CASTWTEQDTQYF. CDR3 sequence (DNA): TGTGCCAGCACTTGGACAGAGCAAGATACGCAGTATTTT.

In this sample, this clonotype turned up a few times. The chain has TRBV11-2 and TRBJ1-1, with 7 bases lining up with TRBD1. Germline V gene data show CDR1 as SGHAT and CDR2 as FQNNGV. V shed 5 bases, J shed 4 bases, and the junction held 4 bases outside the gene matches. CDR3 length: 13 amino acids. This CDR3 reads CASSKTGLTEAFF. The DNA for the CDR3 is TGTGCCAGCAGCAAGACAGGGCTCACTGAAGCTTTCTTT.

The V and J genes are TRBV14 and TRBJ1-6, with D perhaps TRBD1 (5 bases). CDR1 is SGHDN, CDR2 FVKESK, per germline. This CDR3 is built from 15 residues. Trimming took off 3 bases at V and 7 bases at J, with 13 bases between the two ends. The CDR3 protein is CASSQGGVYNSPLHF. In DNA, the CDR3 is TGTGCCAGCAGCCAGGGGGGAGTTTACAATTCACCCCTCCACTTT.

This clonotype came up a few times. The chain has TRBV20-1 and TRBJ2-1, with TRBD2 identical over 8 bases. Per germline, CDR1 DFQATT and CDR2 SNEGSKA (reference sequence). V gave up 3 bases and J gave up 3 bases; unmatched junction bases: 4. This CDR3 is built from 14 residues. CDR3 DNA: TGCAGTGCTAGGGTAGCGGGGCGCTACAATGAGCAGTTCTTC. Protein: CSARVAGRYNEQFF.

The chain joins TRBV12-3 or TRBV12-4 to TRBJ2-3; D remains ambiguous. The CDR3 is 12 amino acids. The V and J ends lost 4 bases and 9 bases respectively, with 11 bases between them. DNA of the CDR3: TGTGCCAGCAGTTCATCGTCTGTGACGCAGTATTTT. Protein product: CASSSSSVTQYF.

This clonotype was seen ten or more times. This chain connects TRBV12-3 or TRBV12-4 to TRBJ2-3; D possibly corresponds to TRBD1 (5 bases). The CDR3 sequence is 13 residues long. With 7 bases removed from V and 5 bases from J, the gap between germline ends came to 13 bases. The CDR3 region is CASKMAGKDTQYF. The CDR3 DNA reads as TGTGCCAGCAAAATGGCAGGGAAAGATACGCAGTATTTT.

V gene TRBV29-1 combines with J gene TRBJ2-2; D unresolved. Deletions cut 8 bases from V and 4 bases from J, with 20 bases between. Germline V gives CDR1 SQVTM, CDR2 ANQGSEA. CDR3 length equals 15 residues. In nucleotides, the CDR3 is TGCAGCCTGTTGGTGGTTCGCAGTCTCACCGGGGAGCTGTTTTTT. Its translation: CSLLVVRSLTGELFF.

This clonotype appeared a few times. The V call is TRBV6-5, the J call TRBJ2-7; D is undetermined. Germline CDR1 is MNHEY and CDR2 is SVGAGI. The V and J ends lost 0 bases and 6 bases respectively, with 18 bases between them. The CDR3 has 16 amino acids. CDR3 nucleotide sequence: TGTGCCAGCAGTTACTCGAAAGCGTTAGGGTTATTCGAGCAGTACTTC. Translating gives CASSYSKALGLFEQYF.